A selection of T cell receptor beta chains follows, all from one sample in a study of CD8 T cells in Susac syndrome. From the immunoSEQ multiplex PCR reads, TCRdb called clonotypes with MiXCR, one entry per CDR3 protein. The sample consists of approximately 100,000 distinct CDR3 sequences, over 90% of them appearing once. What was sequenced was CD4+ T cells from PBMCs. The receptor source for this set is a human donor in good health. Both conserved end residues are part of each CDR3. The D gene is left open where the match is weak. Not every row has a clone size; where given, it reads once, few, many or a size class.

v_gene	d_gene	abundance	j_gene	CDR3aa	CDR3nt
TRBV13	TRBD1	NA	TRBJ2-7	CASRSIPTGPYEQYF	TGTGCCAGCAGGAGCATACCGACAGGGCCCTACGAGCAGTACTTC
TRBV12-3/TRBV12-4	NA	NA	TRBJ2-1	CASSLLASRGEQFF	TGTGCCAGCAGTTTATTGGCCTCACGAGGTGAGCAGTTCTTC
TRBV19	NA	once	TRBJ2-1	CASSIDPGLRNEQFF	TGTGCCAGTAGTATCGACCCTGGTTTACGCAATGAGCAGTTCTTC
TRBV20-1	NA	once	TRBJ2-7	CSPMQGIEQYF	TGCAGCCCCATGCAGGGGATCGAGCAGTACTTC
TRBV4-3	NA	NA	TRBJ1-3	CASSRDQSSGNTIYF	TGCGCCAGCAGCCGGGACCAAAGCTCTGGAAACACCATATATTTT
TRBV9	NA	NA	TRBJ1-1	CASSPRRQPNTEAFF	TGTGCCAGCAGCCCCCGGCGGCAGCCGAACACTGAAGCTTTCTTT
TRBV19	NA	NA	TRBJ2-7	CASSTPSTWTDGYEQYF	TGTGCCAGTAGTACCCCTTCTACCTGGACGGACGGTTACGAGCAGTACTTC
TRBV19	TRBD1	NA	TRBJ2-1	CASSLQRDRDEQFF	TGTGCCAGTAGTCTCCAGCGGGACAGGGATGAGCAGTTCTTC
TRBV12-3/TRBV12-4	NA	NA	TRBJ2-7	CASSFLGAPYEQYF	TGTGCCAGCAGTTTCCTTGGTGCGCCCTACGAGCAGTACTTC
TRBV7-6	TRBD1	once	TRBJ2-1	CASSSNRDRGVEQFF	TGTGCCAGCAGCTCTAACCGGGACAGGGGAGTAGAGCAGTTCTTC
TRBV20-1	TRBD2	NA	TRBJ2-1	CSAPRLAGSYNEQFF	TGCAGTGCCCCCCGACTAGCGGGCTCCTACAATGAGCAGTTCTTC
TRBV6-1	NA	NA	TRBJ1-1	CASSLQVAEAFF	TGTGCCAGCAGTCTACAGGTCGCTGAAGCTTTCTTT
TRBV20-1	TRBD1	NA	TRBJ1-5	CSATPGQVYDSNQPQHF	TGCAGTGCAACCCCCGGACAGGTCTATGATAGCAATCAGCCCCAGCATTTT
TRBV10-3	NA	NA	TRBJ1-5	CAIGQPDNQPQHF	TGTGCCATCGGGCAGCCAGACAATCAGCCCCAGCATTTT
TRBV12-3/TRBV12-4	NA	NA	TRBJ2-7	CASRLDGGYEQYF	TGTGCCAGCAGGCTCGACGGTGGCTACGAGCAGTACTTC
TRBV2	NA	once	TRBJ1-1	CASRRYSGRAEAFF	TGTGCCAGCAGGCGCTACTCCGGACGAGCTGAAGCTTTCTTT
TRBV6-2/TRBV6-3	NA	NA	TRBJ2-7	CASLQGDYEQYF	TGTGCCAGCCTACAGGGTGACTACGAGCAGTACTTC
TRBV5-1	NA	NA	TRBJ1-1	CASRLEDRKGTEAFF	TGCGCCAGCAGGCTAGAGGACCGAAAGGGCACTGAAGCTTTCTTT
TRBV7-9	TRBD1	once	TRBJ2-7	CASSPPRQGGYEQYF	TGTGCCAGCAGCCCCCCCCGACAGGGCGGATACGAGCAGTACTTC
TRBV5-1	NA	NA	TRBJ2-7	CASSLGGNSYEQYF	TGCGCCAGCAGCTTGGGAGGGAACTCCTACGAGCAGTACTTC
TRBV4-2	NA	NA	TRBJ2-7	CASSQGGLNEQYF	TGTGCCAGCAGCCAGGGGGGACTTAACGAGCAGTACTTC
TRBV6-1	TRBD2	NA	TRBJ2-7	CASRLRGLAGGFYEQYF	TGTGCCAGCAGGCTAAGGGGACTAGCGGGGGGATTCTACGAGCAGTACTTC
TRBV20-1	TRBD2	NA	TRBJ2-3	CSGLAGGPSTDTQYF	TGCAGCGGACTAGCGGGAGGGCCTAGCACAGATACGCAGTATTTT
TRBV7-9	TRBD1	NA	TRBJ2-3	CASLPGGLADTQYF	TGTGCCAGCTTACCAGGGGGTTTGGCAGATACGCAGTATTTT
TRBV6-2/TRBV6-3	TRBD2	NA	TRBJ2-7	CASSYSASGGSAYEQYF	TGTGCCAGCAGTTACTCTGCGAGCGGGGGATCGGCCTACGAGCAGTACTTC
TRBV7-3	TRBD1	NA	TRBJ2-2	CASSRGQGRANTGELFF	TGTGCCAGCAGCCGCGGACAGGGAAGGGCGAACACCGGGGAGCTGTTTTTT
TRBV23-1	NA	NA	TRBJ1-3	CASSHGTPENTIYF	TGCGCCAGCAGCCACGGGACACCGGAAAACACCATATATTTT
TRBV7-9	NA	NA	TRBJ1-1	CASSSKDGDTEAFF	TGTGCCAGCAGCTCCAAGGACGGGGACACTGAAGCTTTCTTT
TRBV20-1	TRBD2	NA	TRBJ2-1	CSAYQTTSGGFNEQFF	TGCAGTGCTTATCAGACGACTAGCGGGGGTTTCAATGAGCAGTTCTTC
TRBV7-9	TRBD1	few	TRBJ1-1	CASSPDRGQAFF	TGTGCCAGTAGCCCGGACAGGGGCCAAGCTTTCTTT
TRBV5-1	NA	NA	TRBJ2-7	CASSFATEYEQYF	TGCGCCAGCAGCTTCGCTACAGAGTACGAGCAGTACTTC
TRBV7-9	NA	once	TRBJ2-2	CAISTGELFF	TGTGCCATTTCTACCGGGGAGCTGTTTTTT
TRBV7-2	TRBD2	NA	TRBJ2-5	CASSLVGGGTYQETQYF	TGTGCCAGCAGCTTAGTAGGCGGGGGGACCTACCAAGAGACCCAGTACTTC
TRBV5-1	NA	NA	TRBJ2-1	CASSLWGRESSEFF	TGCGCCAGCAGCTTGTGGGGGCGGGAGTCTTCTGAGTTCTTC
TRBV12-3/TRBV12-4	NA	NA	TRBJ1-1	CASIPWGQHTEAFF	TGTGCCAGCATCCCGTGGGGTCAACACACTGAAGCTTTCTTT
TRBV7-2	TRBD2	NA	TRBJ2-1	CASSKAPIAGGLYNEQFF	TGTGCCAGCAGCAAAGCCCCCATAGCGGGAGGGTTGTACAATGAGCAGTTCTTC
TRBV5-1	TRBD2	NA	TRBJ2-7	CASSPPTGGPLNEQYF	TGCGCCAGCAGCCCCCCAACGGGAGGGCCTTTAAACGAGCAGTACTTC
TRBV9	TRBD2	NA	TRBJ2-1	CASSDRTPREGYNEQFF	TGTGCCAGCAGCGATAGAACCCCGCGGGAGGGCTACAATGAGCAGTTCTTC
TRBV29-1	NA	NA	TRBJ1-2	CSSGENYGYTF	TGCAGCAGCGGGGAAAACTATGGCTACACCTTC
TRBV5-1	NA	NA	TRBJ1-1	CASTNEGGTEAFF	TGCGCCAGCACCAACGAGGGTGGCACTGAAGCTTTCTTT
TRBV18	TRBD1	NA	TRBJ1-2	CASSPNGQGHGYTF	TGTGCCAGCTCACCCAATGGACAGGGTCATGGCTACACCTTC
TRBV29-1	NA	NA	TRBJ1-3	CSAGGGRDTIYF	TGCAGCGCTGGAGGGGGGAGGGACACCATATATTTT
TRBV12-3/TRBV12-4	NA	once	TRBJ2-2	CASSFNLGELFF	TGTGCCAGCAGTTTTAACCTCGGGGAGCTGTTTTTT
TRBV20-1	TRBD2	NA	TRBJ2-7	CSARDLAGAYEQYF	TGCAGTGCTAGGGACTTGGCGGGAGCCTACGAGCAGTACTTC
TRBV19	NA	NA	TRBJ2-4	CASSIETVAKNIQYF	TGTGCCAGTAGTATAGAGACGGTAGCCAAAAACATTCAGTACTTC
TRBV5-1	NA	NA	TRBJ2-2	CASSFPVNTGELFF	TGCGCCAGCAGCTTTCCGGTGAACACCGGGGAGCTGTTTTTT
TRBV6-5	NA	NA	TRBJ1-1	CASSYYGGDTEAFF	TGTGCCAGCAGTTACTACGGCGGGGACACTGAAGCTTTCTTT
TRBV7-9	NA	NA	TRBJ1-1	CASSLVSPLETF	TGTGCCAGCAGCTTAGTATCGCCTCTCGAGACCTTT
TRBV20-1	TRBD1	once	TRBJ2-3	CSARDRGQLKERDTQYF	TGCAGTGCTCGGGACAGGGGACAACTAAAAGAAAGAGATACGCAGTATTTT
TRBV6-6	TRBD1	NA	TRBJ1-5	CASSPDRVSNQPQHF	TGTGCCAGCAGTCCAGACAGGGTTTCCAATCAGCCCCAGCATTTT
TRBV7-6	TRBD1	NA	TRBJ2-7	CASSRTGTGGYEQYF	TGTGCCAGCAGCCGGACCGGGACAGGAGGCTACGAGCAGTACTTC
TRBV7-2	NA	once	TRBJ2-2	CASSTGELFF	TGTGCCAGCAGCACAGGGGAGCTGTTTTTT
TRBV7-2	NA	NA	TRBJ2-2	CASSLVTAGPTGELFF	TGTGCCAGCAGCTTAGTAACGGCAGGGCCGACCGGGGAGCTGTTTTTT
TRBV29-1	NA	NA	TRBJ1-2	CSAQAYDSNYGYTF	TGCAGCGCCCAGGCGTACGACAGTAACTATGGCTACACCTTC